These 11 T cell receptor beta chains originate from one sample sequenced in a study of shared clonotypes between healthy human individuals. Sequenced by immunoSEQ multiplex PCR; TCRdb stores in-frame clones only, minus some. The data show millions of clones, approximately 95% seen once. Sample: naive CD4+ T cells from PBMCs. The subset here: CD45RA+ positively selected. The source of these receptors is a man between 18 and 29 years old in good health. Some clones in this sample may be carry-over from other donors' samples.

The gene calls are TRBV7-9 and TRBJ2-1; 16 nucleotides match TRBD2. The CDR3 loop spans 16 amino acids. From germline, CDR1 is SEHNR and CDR2 FQNEAQ (reference sequence). Trimming removed 3 bases from V and 7 bases from J; junction bases left unmatched: 3. The CDR3 reads CASSFPGLAGGNEQFF. The DNA for the CDR3 is TGTGCCAGCAGCTTCCCGGGACTAGCGGGAGGGAATGAGCAGTTCTTC.

Here the CDR3 reads CASSPTTSATPQFF. The CDR3 DNA reads TGCGCCAGCAGCCCCACCACTAGCGCCACCCCTCAGTTCTTC. The chain is built from TRBV5-1 and TRBJ2-1, with TRBD2 matching over 7 bases. J was trimmed by 13 bases and V by 4 bases; bases with no gene match: 14. This CDR3 is built from 14 residues. CDR1 and CDR2 (germline): SGHRS, YFSETQ.

This clone was found once. The rearrangement links TRBV5-1 to TRBJ2-6, with a tentative D call TRBD1 (5 bases). The germline V gene encodes CDR1 SGHRS and CDR2 YFSETQ. CDR3 size: 15 residues. V was trimmed by 5 bases and J by 4 bases, leaving 13 bases between them. The CDR3 here is CASRPDRAGANVLTF. CDR3 nucleotide sequence: TGCGCCAGCAGACCAGACAGAGCGGGGGCCAACGTCCTGACTTTC.

As to this clone: Different DNA sequences within this sample yield the same CDR3. The chain uses TRBV27 and TRBJ2-7, with 7 bases matching TRBD2. The V gene end was trimmed by 6 bases and the J gene end by 2 bases; junction bases not matched to a gene: 4. The CDR3 has 13 amino acids. Germline V gene sequence: CDR1 MNHEY, CDR2 SMNVEV (reference sequence). The chain's CDR3 is CASSRAGTYEQYF. The CDR3 DNA reads as TGTGCCAGCAGCCGAGCGGGGACCTACGAGCAGTACTTC.

This sequence joins TRBV27 and TRBJ2-3, with 9 bases that match TRBD1. Germline V CDR1 and CDR2: MNHEY, SMNVEV (reference sequence). V shed 2 bases and J 7 bases; nucleotides not matched to a gene: 4. This CDR3 has 14 amino acids. The CDR3 protein is CASSLRTGDYTQYF. The CDR3 DNA follows: TGTGCCAGCAGTTTAAGGACAGGGGATTATACGCAGTATTTT.

With respect to this clone: Other DNA sequences in this sample translate to the same CDR3. The chain has TRBV5-4 and TRBJ1-4; 8 nucleotides line up with TRBD1. J gave up 7 bases and V 3 bases, and 2 bases lay outside the gene matches. The germline CDR1 and CDR2 sequences are SGHNT and YYREEE (reference sequence). There are 13 residues in the CDR3. CDR3 DNA sequence: TGTGCCAGCAGCTCGGACAGGGCTGAAAAACTGTTTTTT. Protein product: CASSSDRAEKLFF.

The chain has TRBV4-1 and TRBJ2-5; D assignment may be TRBD1 or TRBD2 (6 bases each). V was shortened by 4 bases and J by 4 bases, with 16 bases between the two germline ends. CDR1 and CDR2 (germline): MGHRA, YSYEKL. The CDR3 has 15 amino acids. CDR3 region: CASSRPGAQGETQYF. The CDR3 DNA reads TGCGCCAGCAGCCGCCCGGGGGCGCAAGGAGAGACCCAGTACTTC.

Concerning this clone itself: This same CDR3 is encoded by further DNA sequences in the sample. The chain uses TRBV11-1 and TRBJ2-1; the D is unclear. Per germline, CDR1 SGHAT and CDR2 FQDESV (reference sequence). The CDR3 runs 13 residues. The V end lost 2 bases, the J end lost 5 bases, and 7 bases lay between the germline ends. DNA of the CDR3: TGTGCCAGCAGCTTATCCAGGAACAATGAGCAGTTCTTC. Translating it yields CASSLSRNNEQFF.

The V gene is TRBV28, the J gene TRBJ2-1, with 9 nucleotides matching TRBD1. Trimming took 6 bases from V and 6 from J; bases not matched to a gene: 9. From germline, CDR1 is MDHEN and CDR2 SYDVKM. The CDR3 spans 15 residues. CDR3 residues: CASSSGTGTRNEQFF. CDR3 in DNA: TGTGCCAGCAGCAGCGGGACAGGGACTCGCAATGAGCAGTTCTTC. Combining the CDR3 with reference TRBV28 and TRBJ2-1 gives the whole variable domain DVKVTQSSRYLVKRTGEKVFLECVQDMDHENMFWYRQDPGLGLRLIYFSYDVKMKEKGDIPEGYSVSREKKERFSLILESASTNQTSMYLCASSSGTGTRNEQFFGPGTRLTVL.

The DNA of the CDR3 is TGTGCCAGCAGCCAGGGGGCGCAGTTCTCTGGAAACACCATATATTTT. This codes for CASSQGAQFSGNTIYF. This chain uses TRBV9 with TRBJ1-3; the match to TRBD1 covers 8 bases. The CDR3 contains 16 residues. CDR1 and CDR2 (germline): SGDLS, YYNGEE. The ends lost 4 bases at V and 0 bases at J; junction bases unmatched: 6.

In this sample, this clone turned up once. The sample has other DNA sequences that encode this CDR3 too. The chain employs TRBV7-3 and TRBJ2-3; possibly TRBD2 for D (5 bases). The CDR3 extends over 14 amino acids. V lost 5 bases to trimming and J lost 0 bases, with 9 bases between them. The germline V gene encodes CDR1 SGHTA and CDR2 FQGTGA. The CDR3 spells CASSSGTSTDTQYF. The CDR3, as DNA: TGTGCCAGCAGCAGCGGAACTAGCACAGATACGCAGTATTTT.